This T cell receptor beta chain stems from a study of HIV-infected patients and healthy controls. Overall study results and limits: The seeming recovery of the Gini index after therapy in HIV-infected patients vanished in size-matched data. Significantly higher mean Gini indices appeared in HIV-infected repertoires, possibly reflecting oligoclonality. During therapy, HIV-associated CDR3s fell significantly in frequency, while CMV-associated CDR3s did not change significantly.

The CDR3 extends over 11 amino acids. V was trimmed by 6 bases and J by 5 bases, leaving 7 bases between them. Germline-derived CDR1 and CDR2 are MNHNS and SASEGT. This clonotype is categorized as medium-sized (0.01 to 0.1%). Antigen specificity is unknown. 500 ng RNA was reverse transcribed with alpha and beta constant-region primers. Alpha and beta chain libraries were made separately by chain-specific third strand synthesis with multiplexing indices. A single primer pair per chain amplified all rearrangements, with per-molecule barcodes. TCRdb recomputed calls from the 5' RACE reads with MiXCR, one row per CDR3 protein. The sample lists some 6,100 distinct CDR3 sequences; about 7.4% were seen once. Follow-up blood was drawn about 14 weeks, roughly three months, after antiretroviral therapy began. The repertoire came from unfractionated whole blood and reflected all unsorted peripheral T cells.

J is TRBJ1-2 and V is TRBV6-1; D remains unclear. The clonotype was recovered from an adult with HIV infection. The source was blood, collected during antiretroviral therapy. DNA of the CDR3: TGTGCCAGCAGCCGGGGTTATGGCTACACCTTC. Translating gives CASSRGYGYTF.